This TCR beta chain was retrieved from a study of blood T cell repertoires in COVID-19. Across the whole study: The United States, Italy and Spain provided the acute and convalescent COVID-19 samples.

The germline CDR1 and CDR2 sequences are LNHDA and SQIVND (reference sequence). This CDR3 is 14 amino acids long. The V and J ends lost 6 bases and 2 bases respectively, with 10 bases between them. How the authors handled the data: Amplification of reference gene primers provided the estimated nucleated cell counts. Profiled with immunoSEQ multiplex PCR; TCRdb holds only in-frame clones, not every one. V and J calls plus clone size are reproduced from that table; the DNA served to infer D and trimming. The sample includes 300,000 to 450,000 clones, about 85% of them seen just once. V gene TRBV19 combines with J gene TRBJ2-2; D is unclear. Sequencing input: peripheral blood. The TCR originated in a young woman with acute or convalescent COVID-19. CDR3: CASSRRRNTGELFF. The DNA of the CDR3 is TGTGCCAGTAGCCGGAGACGAAACACCGGGGAGCTGTTTTTT.